Sequencing of this TCR beta chain was carried out in a study of CD8 T cells in Susac syndrome. Random hexamers were used to reverse transcribe the RNA input (about 0.45 to 1 ug). The method of amplification for TCR beta CDR3 was immunoSEQ multiplex PCR, covering 54 Vbeta and 13 Jbeta. TCRdb re-derived calls from the immunoSEQ multiplex PCR reads in MiXCR, one entry per CDR3 protein. The sample has 150,000 or so distinct CDR3 sequences; over 85% are singletons. The authors sequenced TCR beta from blood CD8+ and CD4+ T cells. Sequencing was carried out using CD4+ T cells from PBMCs. This clonotype originated in a human donor in good health.

DNA for the CDR3: TGCGCCAGCAGCATCCTGACAGAACCCTACGAGCAGTACTTC. Translation gives CASSILTEPYEQYF. The chain uses TRBV5-1 and TRBJ2-7, with a possible D match to TRBD1 (5 bases). With 4 bases removed from V and 2 bases from J, the gap between germline ends came to 13 bases. Germline CDR1 is SGHRS and CDR2 is YFSETQ. CDR3 size: 14 residues.